A single sample is the source of the 21 T cell receptor beta chains below, sequenced in a study of spatial heterogeneity in lung cancer. As for time point: sample taken at primary tumor resection. One entry per CDR3 protein results from TCRdb running MiXCR on the 5' RACE reads. The sample comprises fewer than 25,000 distinct CDR3 sequences, 2.5% to 4% of which are singletons, and more than 25% rests with the top ten. Sample: PBMCs, taken at surgery. The receptor set was obtained from a female donor with early-stage non-small cell lung cancer.

This clonotype has a count of ten or more. The J gene is TRBJ2-1, the V gene TRBV29-1; 15 positions agree with TRBD2. Looked up from germline, CDR1 is SQVTM and CDR2 is ANQGSEA. The length of the CDR3 is 15 residues. Trimming cost V 4 bases and J 7 bases; bases outside gene matches: 5. DNA of the CDR3: TGCAGCGTTGCGGGACTAGCGGGAGGATGGAATGAGCAGTTCTTC. Amino acids: CSVAGLAGGWNEQFF.

The chain is built from TRBV27 and TRBJ2-1; D might be TRBD1 (5 bases). The germline V gene has CDR1 MNHEY and CDR2 SMNVEV (reference sequence). Trimming stripped 3 bases from V and 7 bases from J, with 13 bases between. This CDR3 spans 14 amino acids. This chain's CDR3 is CASSLRRGPNEQFF. DNA for the CDR3: TGTGCCAGCAGTTTGAGAAGGGGCCCTAATGAGCAGTTCTTC.

There are many counts of this clonotype. The V gene is TRBV6-5, the J gene TRBJ2-1, with 9 nucleotides matching TRBD2. CDR3 size: 16 residues. The germline V gene has CDR1 MNHEY and CDR2 SVGAGI. Trimming cost V 2 bases and J 5 bases; bases outside gene matches: 7. The CDR3 reads CASSYDSGSSNNEQFF. CDR3 DNA sequence: TGTGCCAGCAGTTACGATAGCGGGAGTAGCAACAATGAGCAGTTCTTC.

This clonotype has a handful of counts. J is TRBJ2-5 and V is TRBV20-1; TRBD2 is a possible D gene (5 bases). Trimming shortened V by 0 bases and J by 3 bases, and 11 bases separated the two germline ends. This CDR3 contains 14 residues. Germline CDR1 DFQATT, CDR2 SNEGSKA (reference sequence). This CDR3 reads CSARDGSREETQYF. The CDR3 DNA reads as TGCAGTGCTAGAGATGGGAGCCGGGAAGAGACCCAGTACTTC.

This clonotype has at least ten counts. V gene TRBV9 combines with J gene TRBJ2-1; no definite D call. Germline V gives CDR1 SGDLS, CDR2 YYNGEE. Trimming took 4 bases from V and 2 from J, leaving 16 bases between them. CDR3 size: 16 residues. The DNA for the CDR3 is TGTGCCAGCAGCATGGGTTTTACCACCCCCTACAATGAGCAGTTCTTC. Amino acid sequence: CASSMGFTTPYNEQFF.

This clonotype was seen at least ten times. The junction and the germline gene differ at one end; a read error may be behind it. J is TRBJ2-4 and V is TRBV20-1; no reliable D call. Germline CDR1 reads DFQATT; CDR2 reads SNEGSKA (reference sequence). CDR3 size: 16 residues. CDR3 loop: CSARERQKLAKNIQYF. The CDR3 coding sequence is TGCAGTGCCAGAGAGAGGCAGAAGCTAGCCAAAAACATTCAGTACTTC.

As regards this clonotype: This may be a read error: a much more frequent sequence differs by one nucleotide. V gene TRBV5-1 combines with J gene TRBJ2-7, with D possibly called TRBD1 or TRBD2 (5 bases each). The germline V gene has CDR1 SGHRS and CDR2 YFSETQ. The CDR3 is 14 amino acids. Trimming stripped 1 base from V and 2 bases from J, with 10 bases between. The CDR3 sequence: CASSLSGSPYEQYF. DNA for the CDR3: TGCGCCAGCAGCTTGTCAGGGAGCCCCTACGAGCAGTACTTC.

The chain couples TRBV20-1 to TRBJ2-7; 10 bases are a match to TRBD2. Germline assignment: CDR1 DFQATT and CDR2 SNEGSKA (reference sequence). The CDR3 is made up of 14 amino acids. V lost 1 base and J lost 6; bases outside the gene matches: 6. CDR3 residues: CSARVPSGGGEQYF. The CDR3 region has the DNA TGCAGTGCTAGAGTGCCTAGCGGGGGAGGCGAGCAGTACTTC.

The V call is TRBV12-3 or TRBV12-4, the J call TRBJ1-2; no definite D call. Between the trimmed V and J ends, which lost 3 bases and 2 bases, there was a span of 10 bases. The CDR3 is 14 amino acids. This CDR3 reads CASSFGRENYGYTF. The CDR3 coding sequence is TGTGCCAGCAGTTTTGGGAGGGAGAACTATGGCTACACCTTC.

The chain employs TRBV7-9 and TRBJ2-7; 9 bases are a match to TRBD2. With 5 bases clipped from V and 2 bases from J, the junction kept 10 bases outside the gene matches. Germline loops: CDR1 SEHNR, CDR2 FQNEAQ (reference sequence). This CDR3 has 16 amino acids. The CDR3 region has the DNA TGTGCCAGCAGCCCCCGTGTCGCGGGAGGGCCCTACGAGCAGTACTTC. It yields the protein CASSPRVAGGPYEQYF.

This clonotype was picked up many times. This chain links TRBV7-9 with TRBJ1-1; TRBD1 might be the D (5 bases). Trimming removed 5 bases from V and 0 bases from J, with 22 bases in between. Germline CDR1 and CDR2: SEHNR and FQNEAQ (reference sequence). This CDR3 has 18 amino acids. CDR3 sequence reads: CASSRRRVIGDLNTEAFF. DNA of the CDR3: TGTGCCAGCAGCCGACGAAGGGTAATAGGGGATCTGAACACTGAAGCTTTCTTT.

This clonotype was found many times. The chain joins TRBV5-1 to TRBJ1-4; TRBD1 matches 7 bases. Looked up from germline, CDR1 is SGHRS and CDR2 is YFSETQ. This CDR3 is 15 amino acids long. With V trimmed by 0 bases and J by 4 bases, 3 bases remained unmatched. The CDR3 DNA reads as TGCGCCAGCAGCTTGGGACAGGGTATTAATGAAAAACTGTTTTTT. This translates into CASSLGQGINEKLFF.

The chain has TRBV27 and TRBJ2-7, with D unresolved. This CDR3 spans 15 amino acids. Trimming took off 11 bases at V and 0 bases at J, with 20 bases between the two ends. CDR1 is MNHEY, CDR2 SMNVEV, per germline (reference sequence). Here the CDR3 DNA reads TGTGCCGGCTTTCCCGGACGGAAGTTCTCCTACGAGCAGTACTTC. It translates to CAGFPGRKFSYEQYF.

This clonotype was seen ten or more times. The chain joins TRBV9 to TRBJ2-7, with unresolved D. The CDR3 totals 14 residues. V was clipped by 0 bases and J by 2 bases, with 9 bases between them. Per the germline V gene, CDR1 is SGDLS and CDR2 is YYNGEE. CDR3 bases: TGTGCCAGCAGCGTAGCACCAGAAACCTACGAGCAGTACTTC. Translation: CASSVAPETYEQYF.

In its sample, this clonotype was seen many times. The chain employs TRBV14 and TRBJ2-1; 7 nucleotides align to TRBD2. CDR1 and CDR2 from the germline V gene are SGHDN and FVKESK. CDR3 length: 16 amino acids. With 1 base clipped from V and 4 bases from J, the junction kept 7 bases outside the gene matches. CDR3 nucleotides: TGTGCCAGCAGCCAAGTCGCGGGAGCGTCGTACAATGAGCAGTTCTTC. Protein: CASSQVAGASYNEQFF.

This clonotype was picked up many times. The gene calls are TRBV28 and TRBJ2-7, with a possible D match to TRBD1 (6 bases). The CDR3 runs to 14 residues. V lost 6 bases to trimming and J lost 4 bases, with 16 bases between them. The V gene's germline CDR1 is MDHEN and CDR2 SYDVKM. The CDR3 DNA reads as TGTGCCAGCAGAACCGACAGGATCTATTACGAGCAGTACTTC. This encodes CASRTDRIYYEQYF.

This clonotype has a count of ten or more. This sequence joins TRBV5-4 and TRBJ2-7, with D unclear. V lost 0 bases and J 2 bases, leaving 12 bases between the germline ends. CDR1 and CDR2 from the germline V gene are SGHNT and YYREEE (reference sequence). This CDR3 has 15 amino acids. The CDR3 DNA sequence: TGTGCCAGCAGCTTGGGAGTAGTGAGGACCTACGAGCAGTACTTC. Translation: CASSLGVVRTYEQYF. Full variable domain (remainder filled in from reference TRBV5-4 and TRBJ2-7): ETGVTQSPTHLIKTRGQQVTLRCSSQSGHNTVSWYQQALGQGPQFIFQYYREEENGRGNFPPRFSGLQFPNYSSELNVNALELDDSALYLCASSLGVVRTYEQYFGPGTRLTVT.

This clonotype was seen repeatedly, ten times or more. The CDR3 sequence: CASSLSGGSYNEQFF. The CDR3 region has the DNA TGTGCCAGCAGCTTATCTGGGGGGTCCTACAATGAGCAGTTCTTC. The rearrangement links TRBV7-9 to TRBJ2-1, with D possibly being TRBD2 (6 bases). Germline values: CDR1 SEHNR, CDR2 FQNEAQ (reference sequence). V lost 2 bases to trimming and J lost 1 base, with 9 bases between them. CDR3 size: 15 residues.

This clonotype has only a few counts. This chain connects TRBV4-1 to TRBJ2-7, with 8 nucleotides matching TRBD2. The CDR3 extends over 14 amino acids. The trim removed 2 bases at V and 3 bases at J, leaving 3 bases unmatched. CDR1 and CDR2 from the germline V gene are MGHRA and YSYEKL. In DNA form, the CDR3 reads TGCGCCAGCAGCCAATTAGCGGGAAACTACGAGCAGTACTTC. This translates into CASSQLAGNYEQYF.

This clonotype was counted ten times or more. The gene calls are TRBV18 and TRBJ2-7, with 9 positions matching TRBD2. Germline V gives CDR1 KGHSH, CDR2 LQKENI. J was trimmed by 2 bases and V by 3 bases; bases with no gene match: 20. This CDR3 is 20 amino acids long. The CDR3 sequence: CASSPLSLLSSGKNTYEQYF. The DNA for the CDR3 is TGTGCCAGCTCACCGTTATCCCTTTTGTCTAGCGGGAAAAATACCTACGAGCAGTACTTC.

This clonotype came up many times. This rearrangement joins TRBV7-2 to TRBJ2-3; 11 bases map to TRBD2. The CDR3 totals 22 residues. V lost 0 bases and J lost 4; bases outside the gene matches: 21. The germline CDR1 and CDR2 sequences are SGHTA and FQGNSA. CDR3 protein: CASSLAPGLAGGTHGSADTQYF. The CDR3 nucleotides read TGTGCCAGCAGCTTAGCTCCCGGATTAGCGGGAGGGACACATGGGAGTGCAGATACGCAGTATTTT.